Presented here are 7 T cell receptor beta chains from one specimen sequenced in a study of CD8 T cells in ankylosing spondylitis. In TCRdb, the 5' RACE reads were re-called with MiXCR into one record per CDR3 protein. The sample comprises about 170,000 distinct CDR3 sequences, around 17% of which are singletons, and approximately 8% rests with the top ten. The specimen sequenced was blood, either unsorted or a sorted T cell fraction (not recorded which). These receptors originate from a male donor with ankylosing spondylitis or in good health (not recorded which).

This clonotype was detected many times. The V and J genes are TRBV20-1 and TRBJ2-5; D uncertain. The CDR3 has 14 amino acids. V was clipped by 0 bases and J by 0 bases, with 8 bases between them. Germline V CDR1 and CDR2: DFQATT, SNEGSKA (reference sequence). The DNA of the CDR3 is TGCAGTGCTAGAGATGGCGCAGACCAAGAGACCCAGTACTTC. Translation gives CSARDGADQETQYF.

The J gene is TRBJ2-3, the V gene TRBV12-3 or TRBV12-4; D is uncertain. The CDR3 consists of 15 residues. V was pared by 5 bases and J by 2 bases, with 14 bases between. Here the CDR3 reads CASSPSAWVTDTQYF. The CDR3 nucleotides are TGTGCCAGCAGTCCTTCAGCGTGGGTCACAGATACGCAGTATTTT.

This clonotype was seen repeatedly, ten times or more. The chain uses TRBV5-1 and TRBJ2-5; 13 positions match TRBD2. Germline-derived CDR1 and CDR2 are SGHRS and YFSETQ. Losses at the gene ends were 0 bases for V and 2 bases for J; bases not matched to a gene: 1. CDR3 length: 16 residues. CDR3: CASSLGTSGRQETQYF. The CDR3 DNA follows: TGCGCCAGCAGCTTGGGGACTAGCGGGAGACAAGAGACCCAGTACTTC.

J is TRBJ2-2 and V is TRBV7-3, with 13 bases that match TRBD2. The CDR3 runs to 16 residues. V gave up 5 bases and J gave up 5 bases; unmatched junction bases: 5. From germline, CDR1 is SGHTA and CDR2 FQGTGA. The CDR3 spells CASSRTSGSNTGELFF. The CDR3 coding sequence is TGTGCCAGCAGCCGGACTAGCGGGAGTAATACCGGGGAGCTGTTTTTT.

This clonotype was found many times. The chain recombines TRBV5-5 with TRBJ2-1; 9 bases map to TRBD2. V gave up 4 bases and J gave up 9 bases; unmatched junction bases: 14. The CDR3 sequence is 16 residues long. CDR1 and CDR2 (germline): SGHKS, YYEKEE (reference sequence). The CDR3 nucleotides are TGTGCCAGCAGCCGAGGACAGATTTTGACTAGCGGTGAGCAGTTCTTC. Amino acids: CASSRGQILTSGEQFF.

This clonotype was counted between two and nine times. The CDR3 coding sequence is TGCAGCGTTATCCCTACAGGGTACGATACGCAGTATTTT. Amino acids: CSVIPTGYDTQYF. This chain joins TRBV29-1 and TRBJ2-3; D might be TRBD1 (6 bases). Germline V lookup: CDR1 SQVTM, CDR2 ANQGSEA. V lost 5 bases to trimming and J lost 6 bases, with 15 bases between them. CDR3 length: 13 residues.

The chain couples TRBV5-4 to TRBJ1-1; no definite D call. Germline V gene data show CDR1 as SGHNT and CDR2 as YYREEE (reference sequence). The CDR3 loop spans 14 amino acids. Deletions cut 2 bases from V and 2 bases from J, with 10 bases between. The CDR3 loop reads CASSFVASNTEAFF. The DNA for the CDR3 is TGTGCCAGCAGCTTTGTCGCTTCTAACACTGAAGCTTTCTTT.